Below are 11 T cell receptor beta chains sequenced from a single sample in a study of blood T cell repertoires in COVID-19. Sequenced by immunoSEQ multiplex PCR; TCRdb stores in-frame clones only, minus some. This sample has roughly 250,000 clones, with more than 80% found just once. The material sequenced was peripheral blood. These receptors came from a human donor in a cohort sampled during active COVID-19.

The V gene is TRBV7-9, the J gene TRBJ2-2; the match to TRBD1 covers 9 bases. The CDR3 sequence is 18 residues long. V lost 5 bases and J lost 5; bases outside the gene matches: 15. Germline-derived CDR1 and CDR2 are SEHNR and FQNEAQ (reference sequence). CDR3 bases: TGTGCCAGCAGCCCGAAGGGGGGGACAGGGAAAAGTACCGGGGAGCTGTTTTTT. It codes for CASSPKGGTGKSTGELFF.

V and J are TRBV28 and TRBJ2-7; 9 bases fit TRBD2. The V and J ends lost 7 bases and 8 bases, in that order; junction bases with no gene match: 9. The CDR3 spans 13 residues. Germline V CDR1 and CDR2: MDHEN, SYDVKM. CDR3 residues: CASTAGGQVQQYF. The DNA for the CDR3 is TGTGCCAGCACCGCGGGAGGGCAAGTTCAGCAGTACTTC.

The rearrangement joins TRBV24-1 to TRBJ2-3, with D hard to call. The CDR3 is 16 amino acids. CDR1 is KGHDR, CDR2 SFDVKD, per germline. The V end was cut by 1 base, the J end by 0 bases, with 10 bases between. Written as DNA, the CDR3 is TGTGCCACCAGTGATTTAAAACATGCTAGCACAGATACGCAGTATTTT. Residues: CATSDLKHASTDTQYF.

The chain has TRBV12-5 and TRBJ2-6; a weak D match, TRBD2 (5 bases). The CDR3 spans 15 residues. Germline CDR1 is LGHNT and CDR2 is FRNRAP. V was cut by 3 bases and J by 3 bases, with 9 bases left in between. This CDR3 reads CASGFQLGGANVLTF. CDR3 sequence (DNA): TGTGCTAGTGGTTTCCAACTAGGTGGGGCCAACGTCCTGACTTTC.

The J gene is TRBJ1-2, the V gene TRBV5-1, with 7 bases lining up with TRBD1. V was clipped by 0 bases and J by 4 bases; unmatched bases: 3. This CDR3 contains 14 residues. From germline, CDR1 is SGHRS and CDR2 YFSETQ. The CDR3 reads CASSLVQGSYGYTF. CDR3 sequence (DNA): TGCGCCAGCAGCTTGGTACAGGGGAGCTATGGCTACACCTTC.

This clone occurred once. This sequence joins TRBV2 and TRBJ1-1; no reliable D call. Germline V gene lookup returns CDR1 SNHLY and CDR2 FYNNEI. This CDR3 spans 13 amino acids. V lost 5 bases and J 0 bases, leaving 7 bases between the germline ends. The CDR3 DNA follows: TGTGCCAGCAGTTCCCTAATGAACACTGAAGCTTTCTTT. Translating gives CASSSLMNTEAFF.

This clone was seen only once. V is TRBV3-1 (or the pseudogene TRBV3-2) and J is TRBJ2-1; no definite D call. The germline CDR1 and CDR2 sequences are LGHDT and YNNKEL (reference sequence). Trimming took 4 bases from V and 2 from J, leaving 15 bases between them. This CDR3 region has 16 residues. The CDR3 reads CASSRAPGSPYNEQFF. CDR3 nucleotides: TGTGCCAGCAGCCGGGCCCCAGGATCCCCCTACAATGAGCAGTTCTTC.

The J gene is TRBJ1-2, the V gene TRBV6-5; D is ambiguous. This CDR3 has 13 amino acids. CDR1 and CDR2 (germline): MNHEY, SVGAGI. Trimming took 5 bases from V and 8 from J, leaving 15 bases between them. CDR3 residues: CASSPNTGEGYTF. CDR3 bases: TGTGCCAGCAGTCCAAATACCGGAGAAGGCTACACCTTC.

V is TRBV14 and J is TRBJ1-1, with 10 bases aligning to TRBD1. This CDR3 spans 14 amino acids. Per the germline V gene, CDR1 is SGHDN and CDR2 is FVKESK. Losses at the gene ends were 7 bases for V and 1 base for J; bases not matched to a gene: 3. For the CDR3, the DNA is TGTGCCAGCAACCGGGACAGGGGGAACACTGAAGCTTTCTTT. As protein: CASNRDRGNTEAFF.

The chain has TRBV3-1 (or the pseudogene TRBV3-2) and TRBJ2-1; tentatively, D is TRBD1 (6 bases). The ends were cut back, 4 bases at V and 3 bases at J, with 13 bases in the middle. This CDR3 region has 15 residues. The germline gives CDR1 LGHDT, CDR2 YNNKEL (reference sequence). The DNA of the CDR3 is TGTGCCAGCAGCCCCGGGACACTCCGCTACAATGAGCAGTTCTTC. Protein sequence: CASSPGTLRYNEQFF.

This chain joins TRBV7-2 and TRBJ2-1; 7 bases are a match to TRBD1. Germline CDR1 and CDR2: SGHTA and FQGNSA. Trimming cost V 5 bases and J 9 bases; bases outside gene matches: 10. The CDR3 totals 14 residues. The DNA for the CDR3 is TGTGCCAGCAGCCCAGGACAGGTTGTCGGTGAGCAGTTCTTC. Residues: CASSPGQVVGEQFF.